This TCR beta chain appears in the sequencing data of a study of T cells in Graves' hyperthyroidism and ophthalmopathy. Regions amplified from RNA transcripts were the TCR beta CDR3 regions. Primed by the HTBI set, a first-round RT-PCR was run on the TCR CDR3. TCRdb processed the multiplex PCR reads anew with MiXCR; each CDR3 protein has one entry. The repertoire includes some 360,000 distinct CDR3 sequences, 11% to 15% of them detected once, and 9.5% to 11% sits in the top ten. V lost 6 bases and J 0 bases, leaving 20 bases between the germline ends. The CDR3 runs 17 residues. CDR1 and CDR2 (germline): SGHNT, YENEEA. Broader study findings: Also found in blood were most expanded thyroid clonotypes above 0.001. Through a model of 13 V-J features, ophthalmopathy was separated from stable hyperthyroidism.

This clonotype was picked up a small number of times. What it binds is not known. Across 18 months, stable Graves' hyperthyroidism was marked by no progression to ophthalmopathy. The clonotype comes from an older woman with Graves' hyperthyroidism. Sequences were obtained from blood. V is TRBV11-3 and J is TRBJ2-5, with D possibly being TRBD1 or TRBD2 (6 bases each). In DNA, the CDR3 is TGTGCCAGCAGTGAGGGGTCCGGGGGCCTAGACCAAGAGACCCAGTACTTC. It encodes CASSEGSGGLDQETQYF.